These 7 T cell receptor beta chains came from one sample sequenced in a study of blood T cell repertoires in COVID-19. Profiling relied on immunoSEQ multiplex PCR, and the TCRdb table lists in-frame clones only, not all of them. Among some 100,000 clones listed, roughly 84% were seen once. The material sequenced was peripheral blood. Receptors originate from a woman aged 60-75 years with acute or convalescent COVID-19.

The J gene is TRBJ2-7, the V gene TRBV5-5, with D uncertain. Germline loops: CDR1 SGHKS, CDR2 YYEKEE (reference sequence). Trimming removed 1 base from V and 5 bases from J, with 19 bases in between. This CDR3 contains 16 residues. CDR3 region: CASSLRPGPGAHEQYF. The CDR3 region has the DNA TGTGCCAGCAGCTTGCGGCCGGGTCCCGGAGCCCACGAGCAGTACTTC.

The chain uses TRBV15 and TRBJ1-1; 7 bases are shared with TRBD1. With V trimmed by 5 bases and J by 6 bases, 9 bases remained unmatched. The CDR3 totals 14 residues. Germline CDR1 is LNHNV and CDR2 is YYDKDF (reference sequence). This CDR3 is CATSPSTGSSEAFF. CDR3 nucleotide sequence: TGTGCCACCAGCCCTTCGACAGGGAGCTCTGAAGCTTTCTTT.

The chain employs TRBV5-1 and TRBJ1-1; possibly TRBD1 for D (6 bases). Between the trimmed V and J ends, which lost 3 bases and 3 bases, there was a span of 12 bases. This CDR3 region has 14 residues. Germline-derived CDR1 and CDR2 are SGHRS and YFSETQ. As DNA, the CDR3 is TGCGCCAGCAGCTCCGGACCAGGGGACACTGAAGCTTTCTTT. It encodes CASSSGPGDTEAFF.

V gene TRBV10-1 combines with J gene TRBJ2-2; 11 bases are a match to TRBD1. The CDR3 loop spans 15 amino acids. Looked up from germline, CDR1 is WNHNN and CDR2 is SYGVQD (reference sequence). Trimming cost V 2 bases and J 7 bases; bases outside gene matches: 3. CDR3 in amino acids: CASSEGTGGIGELFF. The CDR3 DNA reads as TGCGCCAGCAGTGAGGGGACAGGGGGGATCGGGGAGCTGTTTTTT.

This rearrangement joins TRBV18 to TRBJ1-6; 10 bases line up with TRBD1. Trimming at V came to 3 bases and at J to 6 bases, leaving 2 bases not matched to a gene. Germline CDR1 is KGHSH and CDR2 is LQKENI. The CDR3 covers 15 residues. CDR3 protein: CASSPTGGSNSPLHF. The CDR3 DNA reads TGTGCCAGCTCACCGACAGGGGGCAGTAATTCACCCCTCCACTTT.

The V gene is TRBV2, the J gene TRBJ1-2, with TRBD1 as a possible D gene (6 bases). Germline V gene sequence: CDR1 SNHLY, CDR2 FYNNEI. CDR3 length equals 14 residues. V was trimmed by 7 bases and J by 0 bases, leaving 12 bases between them. The CDR3 DNA reads as TGTGCCAGCAAGCCGGGGACATCTAACTATGGCTACACCTTC. Protein sequence: CASKPGTSNYGYTF.

The V call is TRBV4-2, the J call TRBJ2-7; TRBD2 agrees at 11 bases. Per the germline V gene, CDR1 is LGHNA and CDR2 is YNFKEQ. Trimming at V came to 1 base and at J to 5 bases, leaving 7 bases not matched to a gene. The CDR3 runs to 16 residues. CDR3 DNA sequence: TGTGCCAGCAGCCAAGTCTTAGCGGGGGGGCAGGACGAGCAGTACTTC. Translation gives CASSQVLAGGQDEQYF.